A single sample is the source of the 21 T cell receptor beta chains below, sequenced in a study of blood T cell repertoires in COVID-19. Using immunoSEQ multiplex PCR, the repertoire was profiled, and TCRdb retains in-frame clones only, with some absent. The sample holds some 190,000 clones, about 85% seen once. Sample: peripheral blood. These receptors were collected from a woman at least 80 years old with acute or convalescent COVID-19.

This clone was recorded only once. The V gene is TRBV24-1, the J gene TRBJ2-7; TRBD2 agrees at 12 bases. This CDR3 has 17 residues. The germline gives CDR1 KGHDR, CDR2 SFDVKD. Trimming cost V 2 bases and J 5 bases; bases outside gene matches: 9. The CDR3 reads CATSDSLAGGTEDEQYF. The CDR3 bases are TGTGCCACCAGTGATTCCCTAGCGGGAGGGACTGAGGACGAGCAGTACTTC.

This chain links TRBV30 with TRBJ2-3; 9 bases align to TRBD2. Germline trimming cut 0 bases from V and 2 bases from J; bases unmatched to any gene: 3. This CDR3 has 15 residues. Per the germline V gene, CDR1 is GTSNPN and CDR2 is SVGIG (reference sequence). CDR3 sequence reads: CAWSVLAGNTDTQYF. The CDR3, as DNA: TGTGCCTGGAGTGTTCTAGCGGGGAACACAGATACGCAGTATTTT.

This clone was picked up one time. This CDR3 is CASSLTTSFNTEAFF. Here the CDR3 DNA reads TGTGCCAGCAGCTTAACTACGAGCTTCAACACTGAAGCTTTCTTT. The chain employs TRBV7-2 and TRBJ1-1; no clear D. The CDR3 loop spans 15 amino acids. The ends were cut back, 2 bases at V and 2 bases at J, with 12 bases in the middle. Germline V gene data show CDR1 as SGHTA and CDR2 as FQGNSA. Drawing the rest from reference TRBV7-2 and TRBJ1-1, the complete variable domain is GAGVSQSPSNKVTEKGKDVELRCDPISGHTALYWYRQSLGQGLEFLIYFQGNSAPDKSGLPSDRFSAERTGGSVSTLTIQRTQQEDSAVYLCASSLTTSFNTEAFFGQGTRLTVV.

This chain's CDR3 is CASSALAGVRFF. The CDR3 DNA is TGTGCCAGCAGTGCACTAGCGGGAGTTCGGTTCTTC. J is TRBJ2-1 and V is TRBV2; 11 bases map to TRBD2. From germline, CDR1 is SNHLY and CDR2 FYNNEI. The CDR3 spans 12 residues. The V gene end was trimmed by 4 bases and the J gene end by 15 bases; junction bases not matched to a gene: 5.

J is TRBJ2-7 and V is TRBV6-5; a weak D match, TRBD2 (6 bases). CDR1 and CDR2 (germline): MNHEY, SVGAGI. This CDR3 spans 13 amino acids. V was pared by 7 bases and J by 5 bases, with 15 bases between. CDR3 region: CASTPFLAHEQYF. CDR3 nucleotide sequence: TGTGCCAGCACCCCCTTTCTAGCGCACGAGCAGTACTTC.

The rearrangement links TRBV29-1 to TRBJ2-5, with 7 bases aligning to TRBD1. The CDR3 is 14 amino acids. Unmatched junction bases numbered 8, after V lost 2 bases and J lost 5 bases. CDR1 is SQVTM, CDR2 ANQGSEA, per germline. This CDR3 is CSVETTGPGETQYF. CDR3 coding DNA: TGCAGCGTTGAAACGACAGGGCCCGGGGAGACCCAGTACTTC.

This clone was counted once. This chain joins TRBV10-2 and TRBJ1-2, with TRBD1 as a possible D gene (6 bases). Trimming took 3 bases from V and 8 from J, leaving 13 bases between them. The CDR3 contains 13 residues. Germline values: CDR1 WSHSY, CDR2 SAAADI. The CDR3 loop reads CASSEVQGFGYTF. The DNA of the CDR3 is TGCGCCAGCAGTGAAGTACAGGGTTTCGGCTACACCTTC.

The V and J genes are TRBV5-6 and TRBJ2-7, with D maybe TRBD2 (5 bases). V was cut by 4 bases and J by 11 bases, with 22 bases left in between. The CDR3 covers 14 residues. The V gene's germline CDR1 is SGHDT and CDR2 YYEEEE. In DNA form, the CDR3 reads TGTGCCAGCAGCCCGGTGGGAGAGAGGCGAAGGGAGTACTTC. This encodes CASSPVGERRREYF.

This rearrangement joins TRBV7-2 to TRBJ2-1, with 10 bases fitting TRBD2. Germline-derived CDR1 and CDR2 are SGHTA and FQGNSA. The CDR3 loop spans 15 amino acids. V dropped 2 bases and J dropped 8; count of bases not matched to a gene: 6. The CDR3 nucleotides are TGTGCCAGCAGCTTACGGCTAGCGGGAGACTATGAGCAGTTCTTC. Amino acid sequence: CASSLRLAGDYEQFF.

This rearrangement joins TRBV19 to TRBJ2-1, with 10 bases matching TRBD1. V lost 1 base to trimming and J lost 8 bases; unmatched junction nucleotides: 8. The germline V gene encodes CDR1 LNHDA and CDR2 SQIVND (reference sequence). There are 16 residues in the CDR3. DNA of the CDR3: TGTGCCAGTAGTATAGGCCCCGGGACAGGGGTCGATGAGCAGTTCTTC. It encodes CASSIGPGTGVDEQFF. Together with reference TRBV19 and TRBJ2-1, the CDR3 gives the full variable domain: DGGITQSPKYLFRKEGQNVTLSCEQNLNHDAMYWYRQDPGQGLRLIYYSQIVNDFQKGDIAEGYSVSREKKESFPLTVTSAQKNPTAFYLCASSIGPGTGVDEQFFGPGTRLTVL.

This chain joins TRBV5-1 and TRBJ2-1; 8 bases are a match to TRBD2. There are 15 residues in the CDR3. V shed 7 bases and J 0 bases; nucleotides not matched to a gene: 6. Germline V lookup: CDR1 SGHRS, CDR2 YFSETQ. The CDR3 loop reads CASSQSGGSYNEQFF. CDR3 DNA sequence: TGCGCCAGCTCTCAAAGCGGGGGCTCCTACAATGAGCAGTTCTTC. The whole variable domain, remainder taken from reference TRBV5-1 and TRBJ2-1, is KAGVTQTPRYLIKTRGQQVTLSCSPISGHRSVSWYQQTPGQGLQFLFEYFSETQRNKGNFPGRFSGRQFSNSRSEMNVSTLELGDSALYLCASSQSGGSYNEQFFGPGTRLTVL.

This chain uses TRBV28 with TRBJ1-2; 9 bases agree with TRBD1. The trim removed 4 bases at V and 2 bases at J, leaving 8 bases unmatched. The CDR3 consists of 16 residues. Germline-derived CDR1 and CDR2 are MDHEN and SYDVKM. CDR3 nucleotide sequence: TGTGCCAGCAGTTATCTACCGGGACAGGGAAACTATGGCTACACCTTC. Encoded protein: CASSYLPGQGNYGYTF.

The J gene is TRBJ1-1, the V gene TRBV19, with D unresolved. CDR1 and CDR2 (germline): LNHDA, SQIVND (reference sequence). Trimming left V 2 bases short and J 1 base short, with 8 bases between. CDR3 length equals 14 residues. In nucleotides, the CDR3 is TGTGCCAGTAGTATACTCCGGGGGAACACTGAAGCTTTCTTT. This sequence encodes CASSILRGNTEAFF.

For this clone: This specimen includes other DNA sequences encoding the same CDR3. The CDR3 coding sequence is TGTGCCAGCAGCTTGCAGGGGGATCAGCCCCAGCATTTT. Amino acids: CASSLQGDQPQHF. The rearrangement links TRBV7-9 to TRBJ1-5; 7 nucleotides line up with TRBD1. Trimming removed 3 bases from V and 5 bases from J; junction bases left unmatched: 1. Germline V gene data show CDR1 as SEHNR and CDR2 as FQNEAQ (reference sequence). This CDR3 comprises 13 residues.

The chain recombines TRBV6-6 with TRBJ1-6, with 7 bases matching TRBD1. Germline loops: CDR1 MNHNY, CDR2 SVGAGI (reference sequence). The V gene end was trimmed by 5 bases and the J gene end by 11 bases; junction bases not matched to a gene: 6. The CDR3 loop spans 13 amino acids. Here the CDR3 DNA reads TGTGCCAGCAGTCTCGCCAGGGGGACACCCCTCCACTTT. Amino acid sequence: CASSLARGTPLHF.

The chain joins TRBV3-1 (or the pseudogene TRBV3-2) to TRBJ1-1; unclear D gene. V was cut by 1 base and J by 4 bases, with 13 bases left in between. Germline-derived CDR1 and CDR2 are LGHDT and YNNKEL (reference sequence). The CDR3 consists of 15 residues. CDR3 DNA: TGTGCCAGCAGCCAAGTTTACGAGTTTGTCACTGAAGCTTTCTTT. This gives the protein CASSQVYEFVTEAFF.

The chain uses TRBV23-1 and TRBJ1-3, with a possible D match to TRBD1 (6 bases). TRBV23-1 is sorted into the ORF group, with uncertain function. V was shortened by 1 base and J by 2 bases, with 12 bases between the two germline ends. This CDR3 has 16 amino acids. The CDR3 here is CASSQLRGQTGNTIYF. DNA of the CDR3: TGCGCCAGCAGTCAATTGCGGGGGCAGACTGGAAACACCATATATTTT.

The CDR3 here is CATHPSSYEQYF. The CDR3 DNA follows: TGTGCCACACACCCAAGCTCCTACGAGCAGTACTTC. The chain links TRBV6-5 to TRBJ2-7; the D is unclear. The CDR3 is 12 residues long. V shed 10 bases and J shed 0 bases, with 10 bases lying between them. CDR1 and CDR2 from the germline V gene are MNHEY and SVGAGI.

The chain joins TRBV14 to TRBJ1-3; TRBD1 agrees at 8 bases. From germline, CDR1 is SGHDN and CDR2 FVKESK. The CDR3 is 14 amino acids. V was clipped by 6 bases and J by 4 bases; unmatched bases: 5. The CDR3 sequence: CASRLTGEGNTIYF. For the CDR3, the DNA is TGTGCCAGCAGGCTGACAGGGGAAGGAAACACCATATATTTT.

This chain connects TRBV15 to TRBJ2-7; 9 nucleotides align to TRBD1. The CDR3 runs 15 residues. Germline CDR1 LNHNV, CDR2 YYDKDF (reference sequence). V lost 3 bases and J lost 4; bases outside the gene matches: 7. The CDR3 spells CATSSPGQGGYEQYF. The CDR3 DNA is TGTGCCACCAGCAGCCCGGGACAGGGCGGGTACGAGCAGTACTTC.

This clone has more than one count but fewer than ten. The CDR3 DNA follows: TGCGCCAGCAGCCGGGAACTAGCGGGGCGCGAGCAGTACTTC. The encoded protein is CASSRELAGREQYF. V usage is TRBV4-3 and J usage is TRBJ2-7; 10 bases align to TRBD2. CDR1 and CDR2 from the germline V gene are LGHNA and YSLEER. There are 14 residues in the CDR3. Unmatched junction bases numbered 6, after V lost 4 bases and J lost 6 bases.